These 15 T cell receptor beta chains originate from one sample sequenced in a study of T cell repertoires in cytomegalovirus infection (dated by TCRdb to the late 2010s). No antigen has been identified for these receptors. The sequencer listed for this sample is Illumina HiSeq 1500. TCRdb reworked the public reads: Q25 trimming with fastp, MiXCR clone assembly, productive beta chains retained. Each record represents a unique CDR3 protein, reported with the most common genes and DNA among its rows. A total of some 350,000 distinct CDR3 sequences appear in this sample, 34% of them only once. Less than 15% of the sample belongs to the ten largest clones. The sample's treatment or condition label, decoded: in vitro stimulation with specific CMV peptide epitopes to enrich CMV-specific T cells. The sample in question was cultured PBMCs, obtained from culture after CMV antigen stimulation. The receptors were gathered from a human donor in good health (CMV status not recorded). Some clones in this sample may be carry-over from other donors' samples.

The rearrangement uses TRBV28 and TRBJ1-2; D gene ambiguous. CDR1 is MDHEN, CDR2 SYDVKM, per germline. Trimming removed 6 bases at V and 4 bases at J, with 12 bases between. CDR3 length equals 13 residues. CDR3 amino acids: CASRESRIYGYTF. CDR3 DNA: TGTGCCAGCAGAGAAAGCAGGATCTATGGCTACACCTTC.

The chain carries TRBV5-1 and TRBJ1-6, with TRBD1 identical over 7 bases. The germline CDR1 and CDR2 sequences are SGHRS and YFSETQ. V was pared by 5 bases and J by 6 bases, with 8 bases of the junction left unmatched. The length of the CDR3 is 15 residues. The CDR3 nucleotides are TGCGCCAGCAGACAGGGGTATGGAAGTAATTCACCCCTCCACTTT. Its protein is CASRQGYGSNSPLHF.

V usage is TRBV19 and J usage is TRBJ2-7; 7 bases are a match to TRBD1. CDR1 is LNHDA and CDR2 is SQIVND in the germline V gene (reference sequence). This CDR3 has 14 amino acids. The junction had 4 bases not matched to a gene; V was cut back by 5 bases and J by 0 bases. DNA of the CDR3: TGTGCCAGTAGTTCCGGGACAGCCTCCTACGAGCAGTACTTC. It specifies CASSSGTASYEQYF.

This clonotype was seen only a few times. The gene calls are TRBV7-8 and TRBJ2-5; a weak D match, TRBD2 (5 bases). Germline lookup yields CDR1 SGHVS and CDR2 FQNEAQ. CDR3 length: 13 residues. V lost 4 bases and J lost 5, with 11 bases in between. CDR3 protein: CASSSGVAETQYF. In nucleotides, the CDR3 is TGTGCCAGCAGCTCCGGGGTAGCTGAGACCCAGTACTTC.

The rearrangement links TRBV29-1 to TRBJ2-3; 9 nucleotides agree with TRBD2. CDR3 length: 13 amino acids. Germline CDR1 and CDR2: SQVTM and ANQGSEA. V shed 8 bases, J shed 5 bases, and the junction held 8 bases outside the gene matches. The CDR3 DNA reads TGCAGCTCCGAGCGGGAGGCGGGAGATACGCAGTATTTT. Its translation is CSSEREAGDTQYF.

This clonotype was counted only a few times. The chain recombines TRBV19 with TRBJ2-1, with 8 bases aligning to TRBD2. V lost 2 bases, J lost 7 bases, and 7 bases stayed unmatched. The CDR3 covers 15 residues. Germline V lookup: CDR1 LNHDA, CDR2 SQIVND (reference sequence). CDR3 in amino acids: CASSIRAGVVNEQFF. CDR3 nucleotide sequence: TGTGCCAGTAGTATAAGAGCGGGAGTGGTAAATGAGCAGTTCTTC.

The chain is built from TRBV4-3 and TRBJ2-5; no clear D gene. V lost 0 bases and J 1 base, leaving 6 bases between the germline ends. This CDR3 is built from 14 residues. Germline values: CDR1 LGHNA, CDR2 YSLEER. The CDR3 coding sequence is TGCGCCAGCAGCCAAGATATGACCCAAGAGACCCAGTACTTC. Translated, it gives CASSQDMTQETQYF.

V and J are TRBV7-2 and TRBJ2-1, with D maybe TRBD2 (5 bases). Trimming left V 5 bases short and J 7 bases short, with 18 bases between. The CDR3 contains 15 residues. Germline CDR1 and CDR2: SGHTA and FQGNSA. This CDR3 is CASSPGLLWENEQFF. The CDR3 region has the DNA TGTGCCAGCAGCCCGGGCCTTCTATGGGAGAATGAGCAGTTCTTC.

This clonotype was found a few times. The rearrangement uses TRBV27 and TRBJ2-2; TRBD2 matches 8 bases. The junction had 9 bases not matched to a gene; V was cut back by 6 bases and J by 0 bases. Germline assignment: CDR1 MNHEY and CDR2 SMNVEV (reference sequence). The CDR3 consists of 17 residues. As DNA, the CDR3 is TGTGCCAGCAGCTATCAAGGACTAGCTCCGAACACCGGGGAGCTGTTTTTT. Translating it yields CASSYQGLAPNTGELFF.

This clonotype showed up many times. The chain combines TRBV7-2 with TRBJ2-2, with TRBD2 identical over 11 bases. Germline assignment: CDR1 SGHTA and CDR2 FQGNSA. The J segment lost 8 bases and the V segment lost 5 bases, leaving 4 bases of the junction unmatched. This CDR3 region has 14 residues. The CDR3 DNA sequence: TGTGCCAGCAGCATCATAGCGGGAGGGGGGGAGCTGTTTTTT. It specifies CASSIIAGGGELFF.

In this sample, this clonotype turned up a few times. The rearrangement links TRBV7-2 to TRBJ1-5; a weak D match, TRBD1 (5 bases). With 5 bases removed from V and 2 bases from J, the gap between germline ends came to 13 bases. The length of the CDR3 is 15 residues. The germline CDR1 and CDR2 sequences are SGHTA and FQGNSA. CDR3 sequence: CASSLRDLGNQPQHF. The CDR3 DNA follows: TGTGCCAGCAGCCTCCGGGACCTAGGCAATCAGCCCCAGCATTTT.

Only one count was recorded for this clonotype. The genes are TRBV4-1 and TRBJ2-5; 7 positions agree with TRBD1. V shed 1 base, J shed 4 bases, and the junction held 6 bases outside the gene matches. The CDR3 is 15 amino acids. The germline gives CDR1 MGHRA, CDR2 YSYEKL. The CDR3 DNA follows: TGCGCCAGCAGCCAAGTGGGGACAGCAGGAGAGACCCAGTACTTC. Residues: CASSQVGTAGETQYF.

This clonotype was seen only a few times. V usage is TRBV6-1 and J usage is TRBJ2-4; D possibly corresponds to TRBD2 (5 bases). CDR3 size: 17 residues. Trimming removed 3 bases from V and 0 bases from J, with 15 bases in between. CDR1 and CDR2 (germline): MNHNS, SASEGT. The CDR3 reads CASSDVPTSGAKNIQYF. CDR3 in DNA: TGTGCCAGCAGTGACGTCCCTACCAGCGGAGCCAAAAACATTCAGTACTTC.

This clonotype showed up just a few times. The rearrangement joins TRBV11-2 to TRBJ2-1; 8 bases are a match to TRBD2. Germline CDR1 reads SGHAT; CDR2 reads FQNNGV. V lost 5 bases and J lost 4; bases outside the gene matches: 13. The CDR3 is 17 residues long. This CDR3 reads CASSPRVVAGLYNEQFF. The CDR3 region has the DNA TGTGCCAGCAGCCCCCGGGTGGTAGCGGGGCTATACAATGAGCAGTTCTTC.

The CDR3 coding sequence is TGTGCCAGCAGTCCCACAACAATGGGAGCGCCCTATGGCTACACCTTC. It translates to CASSPTTMGAPYGYTF. This chain uses TRBV27 with TRBJ1-2; no firm D call. V shed 5 bases and J shed 4 bases, with 20 bases lying between them. Germline values: CDR1 MNHEY, CDR2 SMNVEV (reference sequence). This CDR3 is 16 amino acids long.